Shown below are 32 T cell receptor beta chains from a single sample sequenced in a study of OX40 agonist ivuxolimab in advanced cancers. Generated by immunoSEQ multiplex PCR, the TCRdb table keeps only in-frame clones and is missing some. The top ten clones hold over 0.15% of a sample with about 120,000 clones, around 95% of them seen once. The sequences come from CD4+ or CD8+ T cells sorted from blood, collected in a trial of the OX40 agonist ivuxolimab. The receptors derive from an adult with an advanced solid tumor such as melanoma, head and neck, liver or kidney cancer.

This chain connects TRBV29-1 to TRBJ1-1; 9 bases are shared with TRBD1. V lost 8 bases and J lost 0; bases outside the gene matches: 7. The CDR3 sequence is 14 residues long. Germline lookup yields CDR1 SQVTM and CDR2 ANQGSEA. CDR3 sequence: CSLKGQGLNTEAFF. The DNA of the CDR3 is TGCAGCCTAAAGGGACAGGGTCTGAACACTGAAGCTTTCTTT.

The J gene is TRBJ1-1, the V gene TRBV6-5; D unclear. Germline V gene sequence: CDR1 MNHEY, CDR2 SVGAGI. The length of the CDR3 is 14 residues. V lost 6 bases and J lost 1, with 12 bases in between. CDR3 in DNA: TGTGCCAGCAGAGGTGAGAGGAGGAACACTGAAGCTTTCTTT. Translated, it gives CASRGERRNTEAFF.

V usage is TRBV6-6 and J usage is TRBJ2-2; weak D call: TRBD1 (6 bases). V lost 5 bases, J lost 1 base, and 11 bases lay in between. Germline assignment: CDR1 MNHNY and CDR2 SVGAGI (reference sequence). The CDR3 length is 15 residues. CDR3 protein: CASSVGTMNTGELFF. In nucleotides, the CDR3 is TGTGCCAGCAGTGTCGGGACAATGAACACCGGGGAGCTGTTTTTT.

V gene TRBV5-5 combines with J gene TRBJ2-1; D remains unclear. With 0 bases removed from V and 0 bases from J, the gap between germline ends came to 7 bases. The germline V gene has CDR1 SGHKS and CDR2 YYEKEE (reference sequence). The CDR3 covers 15 residues. This chain's CDR3 is CASSLDWSSYNEQFF. The CDR3 bases are TGTGCCAGCAGCTTGGACTGGAGCTCCTACAATGAGCAGTTCTTC.

This clone has a single count. V usage is TRBV2 and J usage is TRBJ2-6; D possibly corresponds to TRBD2 (6 bases). Looked up from germline, CDR1 is SNHLY and CDR2 is FYNNEI. V dropped 7 bases and J dropped 4 bases, with 11 bases sitting between them. This CDR3 is built from 14 residues. The CDR3 loop is CASTRRVGANVLTF. The DNA for the CDR3 is TGTGCCAGCACTAGGAGGGTCGGGGCCAACGTCCTGACTTTC.

The chain combines TRBV28 with TRBJ2-1; D unresolved. Per germline, CDR1 MDHEN and CDR2 SYDVKM. CDR3 length: 10 amino acids. V was trimmed by 5 bases and J by 9 bases, leaving 5 bases between them. This CDR3 is CASSQTEQFF. For the CDR3, the DNA is TGTGCCAGCAGTCAAACTGAGCAGTTCTTC. Full variable domain (outside the CDR3, taken from reference TRBV28 and TRBJ2-1): DVKVTQSSRYLVKRTGEKVFLECVQDMDHENMFWYRQDPGLGLRLIYFSYDVKMKEKGDIPEGYSVSREKKERFSLILESASTNQTSMYLCASSQTEQFFGPGTRLTVL.

The chain couples TRBV11-3 to TRBJ2-2; D tentatively fits TRBD1 or TRBD2 (6 bases each). The CDR3 extends over 15 amino acids. Germline values: CDR1 SGHNT, CDR2 YENEEA. The ends were cut back, 4 bases at V and 1 base at J, with 10 bases in the middle. CDR3: CASSSKGGNTGELFF. DNA for the CDR3: TGTGCCAGCAGCTCTAAGGGGGGGAACACCGGGGAGCTGTTTTTT.

In this sample, this clone turned up once. This chain uses TRBV29-1 with TRBJ2-1, with D perhaps TRBD1 or TRBD2 (5 bases each). Germline V gives CDR1 SQVTM, CDR2 ANQGSEA. Trimming pared 4 bases from V and 6 bases from J, leaving 13 bases between. CDR3 size: 13 residues. The DNA of the CDR3 is TGCAGCGTTGGAGGGACCCTCTTCAATGAGCAGTTCTTC. This codes for CSVGGTLFNEQFF.

The chain recombines TRBV6-6 with TRBJ1-5; 7 bases are a match to TRBD1. There are 16 residues in the CDR3. Per the germline V gene, CDR1 is MNHNY and CDR2 is SVGAGI (reference sequence). The trim removed 2 bases at V and 0 bases at J, leaving 4 bases unmatched. CDR3 loop: CASSYDRDFSNQPQHF. As DNA, the CDR3 is TGTGCCAGCAGTTACGACAGGGACTTTAGCAATCAGCCCCAGCATTTT.

The chain couples TRBV5-1 to TRBJ2-1, with D perhaps given as TRBD1 or TRBD2 (6 bases each). This CDR3 is built from 16 residues. With 0 bases removed from V and 3 bases from J, the gap between germline ends came to 13 bases. Germline-derived CDR1 and CDR2 are SGHRS and YFSETQ. CDR3 amino acids: CASSLVGGPYYNEQFF. In nucleotides, the CDR3 is TGCGCCAGCAGCTTGGTAGGGGGGCCGTACTACAATGAGCAGTTCTTC.

This sequence joins TRBV5-1 and TRBJ2-1; D assignment may be TRBD1 or TRBD2 (5 bases each). Looked up from germline, CDR1 is SGHRS and CDR2 is YFSETQ. The CDR3 extends over 15 amino acids. V lost 4 bases, J lost 3 bases, and 14 bases lay in between. Here the CDR3 DNA reads TGCGCCAGCAGCCCTCCGGGACGGAGCTACAATGAGCAGTTCTTC. It yields the protein CASSPPGRSYNEQFF.

The chain employs TRBV5-4 and TRBJ2-5; D is unresolved. The CDR3 is made up of 13 amino acids. The germline V gene encodes CDR1 SGHNT and CDR2 YYREEE (reference sequence). Trimming stripped 4 bases from V and 1 base from J, with 8 bases between. CDR3 sequence: CASSEWRQETQYF. The CDR3 nucleotides read TGTGCCAGCAGCGAGTGGCGCCAAGAGACCCAGTACTTC.

This chain links TRBV7-6 with TRBJ2-1; 8 bases fit TRBD2. After removal of 1 base from V and 8 bases from J, the junction contained 7 bases not matched to a gene. This CDR3 is built from 15 residues. Germline V gives CDR1 SGHVS, CDR2 FNYEAQ. The CDR3, as DNA: TGTGCCAGCAGCTTAGTAGATAGCGGGAACGATGAGCAGTTCTTC. It specifies CASSLVDSGNDEQFF.

This clone was found a few times. This sequence joins TRBV11-2 and TRBJ1-4; 7 bases line up with TRBD1. Germline V gene lookup returns CDR1 SGHAT and CDR2 FQNNGV. V lost 0 bases to trimming and J lost 8 bases; unmatched junction nucleotides: 0. The CDR3 length is 13 residues. CDR3 DNA: TGTGCCAGCAGCTTAGAACAGGGGGAAAAACTGTTTTTT. It is translated as CASSLEQGEKLFF.

The chain has TRBV5-4 and TRBJ1-6, with unresolved D. The V end lost 4 bases, the J end lost 17 bases, and 22 bases lay between the germline ends. The germline CDR1 and CDR2 sequences are SGHNT and YYREEE (reference sequence). The CDR3 contains 14 residues. The CDR3 loop reads CASSQDPRVLVVHF. CDR3 DNA sequence: TGTGCCAGCAGCCAAGATCCCCGGGTATTGGTAGTCCACTTT.

The gene calls are TRBV5-6 and TRBJ1-2, with TRBD1 matching over 7 bases. This CDR3 has 16 residues. CDR1 SGHDT and CDR2 YYEEEE come from the germline V gene. Germline trimming cut 3 bases from V and 3 bases from J; bases unmatched to any gene: 11. The CDR3 protein is CASSSTGQGGHYGYTF. The CDR3 DNA reads as TGTGCCAGCAGCTCAACGGGGCAGGGGGGACACTATGGCTACACCTTC.

This chain uses TRBV27 with TRBJ2-2, with 8 bases identical to TRBD2. The CDR3 is 15 residues long. The V and J ends lost 8 bases and 0 bases, in that order; junction bases with no gene match: 5. CDR1 and CDR2 from the germline V gene are MNHEY and SMNVEV (reference sequence). The CDR3 reads CASRDGRANTGELFF. CDR3 nucleotide sequence: TGTGCCAGCCGTGACGGGAGGGCGAACACCGGGGAGCTGTTTTTT.

This clone has a single count. The V call is TRBV25-1, the J call TRBJ2-3; 12 bases match TRBD1. In germline, CDR1 is MGHDK, CDR2 SYGVNS. The trim removed 10 bases at V and 5 bases at J, leaving 13 bases unmatched. The CDR3 covers 16 residues. The CDR3 nucleotides are TGTGCCACCATGAGGGACAGGGGGCCGTTGGTAGATACGCAGTATTTT. Its translation: CATMRDRGPLVDTQYF.

This chain uses TRBV7-3 with TRBJ2-1, with 8 bases that match TRBD2. The CDR3 length is 15 residues. V was pared by 1 base and J by 5 bases, with 4 bases of the junction left unmatched. Germline V lookup: CDR1 SGHTA, CDR2 FQGTGA. CDR3 bases: TGTGCCAGCAGCTTAAGGGCGGGAGGCAACAATGAGCAGTTCTTC. This codes for CASSLRAGGNNEQFF.

The rearrangement links TRBV5-1 to TRBJ2-1; TRBD1 is a possible D gene (8 bases). Trimming removed 4 bases from V and 9 bases from J, with 14 bases in between. This CDR3 is built from 13 residues. Germline V lookup: CDR1 SGHRS, CDR2 YFSETQ. This CDR3 is CASSPDREGEQFF. The CDR3 DNA is TGCGCCAGCAGCCCGGACAGGGAGGGTGAGCAGTTCTTC.

This clone was found once. The rearrangement uses TRBV7-2 and TRBJ1-3; D not certain. Germline V CDR1 and CDR2: SGHTA, FQGNSA. The CDR3 is made up of 14 amino acids. V dropped 3 bases and J dropped 4 bases, with 10 bases sitting between them. Written as DNA, the CDR3 is TGTGCCAGCAGCTTGCAGGAGGCAGGAAACACCATATATTTT. Protein: CASSLQEAGNTIYF.

V is TRBV28 and J is TRBJ1-2; D gene ambiguous. Per germline, CDR1 MDHEN and CDR2 SYDVKM. This CDR3 has 13 amino acids. V gave up 4 bases and J gave up 5 bases, with 11 bases separating them. The CDR3 sequence: CASSSSGKYGYTF. The DNA of the CDR3 is TGTGCCAGCAGTTCCTCGGGGAAGTATGGCTACACCTTC.

This sequence joins TRBV7-2 and TRBJ2-5, with a possible D match to TRBD2 (6 bases). CDR1 and CDR2 from the germline V gene are SGHTA and FQGNSA. This CDR3 spans 13 amino acids. V lost 6 bases and J 5 bases, leaving 13 bases between the germline ends. CDR3 coding DNA: TGTGCCAGCAGTGGGGGGTCCGGGGAGACCCAGTACTTC. It codes for CASSGGSGETQYF.

The J gene is TRBJ2-7, the V gene TRBV21-1; no DNA check was done on the table's D call, TRBD2. TRBV21-1 is an annotated pseudogene. The CDR3 sequence is 17 residues long. CDR3 amino acids: CASSKARLAGPRREQYF. The CDR3 region has the DNA TGTGCCAGCAGCAAAGCGCGACTAGCGGGGCCCCGAAGGGAGCAGTACTTC.

This rearrangement joins TRBV6-6 to TRBJ2-7; D is ambiguous. Trimming cost V 8 bases and J 6 bases, with 17 bases left between them. The CDR3 contains 13 residues. Germline loops: CDR1 MNHNY, CDR2 SVGAGI (reference sequence). In DNA, the CDR3 is TGTGCCAGCCAATCCCCGGTTGGCCTCGAGCAGTACTTC. Translation: CASQSPVGLEQYF.

V is TRBV28 and J is TRBJ2-7; maybe TRBD2 (6 bases). This CDR3 contains 14 residues. Germline loops: CDR1 MDHEN, CDR2 SYDVKM. Trimming shortened V by 7 bases and J by 9 bases, and 22 bases separated the two germline ends. The CDR3 bases are TGTGCCAGCATCCCCGGAGGGCAGGGCTTCGGGCAGTACTTC. This sequence encodes CASIPGGQGFGQYF.

CDR3 in amino acids: CASSQAFSTSSGANVLTF. CDR3 nucleotide sequence: TGCGCCAGCAGCCAAGCCTTTTCTACCAGCTCTGGGGCCAACGTCCTGACTTTC. V usage is TRBV4-1 and J usage is TRBJ2-6; D not resolved. Germline V CDR1 and CDR2: MGHRA, YSYEKL. The CDR3 runs to 18 residues. Between the trimmed V and J ends, which lost 1 base and 0 bases, there was a span of 13 bases.

This chain links TRBV28 with TRBJ2-7; D is undetermined. The V end was cut by 6 bases, the J end by 0 bases, with 15 bases between. The CDR3 runs to 15 residues. The V gene's germline CDR1 is MDHEN and CDR2 SYDVKM. The CDR3 DNA sequence: TGTGCCAGCAGCCATCATAGTGGCGGCTCCTACGAGCAGTACTTC. Its protein product is CASSHHSGGSYEQYF.

This clone appeared once. The CDR3 protein is CASSLMSYNEQFF. CDR3 nucleotides: TGTGCCAGCAGCTTAATGAGTTACAATGAGCAGTTCTTC. The chain joins TRBV11-2 to TRBJ2-1, with D unresolved. The germline V gene has CDR1 SGHAT and CDR2 FQNNGV. The CDR3 is 13 amino acids. V lost 2 bases and J lost 4, with 6 bases in between. Using reference TRBV11-2 and TRBJ2-1 for the parts outside the CDR3, the full variable domain is EAGVAQSPRYKIIEKRQSVAFWCNPISGHATLYWYQQILGQGPKLLIQFQNNGVVDDSQLPKDRFSAERLKGVDSTLKIQPAKLEDSAVYLCASSLMSYNEQFFGPGTRLTVL.

The J gene is TRBJ2-7, the V gene TRBV5-1, with 12 bases matching TRBD2. CDR3 length: 17 amino acids. The germline V gene has CDR1 SGHRS and CDR2 YFSETQ. V trimming: 4 bases; J trimming: 5 bases; junction bases outside the gene matches: 13. CDR3 nucleotides: TGCGCCAGCAGCCCAAACCCTAGCGGGAGGGCCTTAGACGAGCAGTACTTC. Its protein product is CASSPNPSGRALDEQYF.

CDR3 nucleotides: TGCGCCAGCAGCCCCCCTGTGGGAGGGCATATGGATACGCAGTATTTT. Translated: CASSPPVGGHMDTQYF. The chain uses TRBV5-1 and TRBJ2-3, with 7 bases that match TRBD2. V shed 4 bases and J 6 bases; nucleotides not matched to a gene: 14. CDR1 SGHRS and CDR2 YFSETQ come from the germline V gene. This CDR3 is built from 16 residues.

The chain joins TRBV7-9 to TRBJ2-4; the D gene could be TRBD1 or TRBD2 (5 bases each). Trimming stripped 0 bases from V and 6 bases from J, with 12 bases between. The germline CDR1 and CDR2 sequences are SEHNR and FQNEAQ (reference sequence). The CDR3 contains 15 residues. CDR3 nucleotides: TGTGCCAGCAGCTTAGCGGGGGTTGGGGGAAACATTCAGTACTTC. Its translation is CASSLAGVGGNIQYF.